This T cell receptor (beta chain) is drawn from a study of blood T cell repertoires in COVID-19. Generated by immunoSEQ multiplex PCR, the TCRdb table keeps only in-frame clones and is missing some. The data show over 45,000 clones, over 70% seen once. The CDR3 has 13 residues. Per germline, CDR1 LGHNA and CDR2 YNFKEQ. Trimming removed 0 bases from V and 8 bases from J, with 10 bases in between. The clonotype comes from a man between 65 and 85 years old with acute or convalescent COVID-19. The sequencing sample was made of peripheral blood. This rearrangement joins TRBV4-2 to TRBJ1-2; D is ambiguous. The CDR3 is CASSQDTAEGYTF. The DNA for the CDR3 is TGTGCCAGCAGCCAAGATACCGCAGAAGGCTACACCTTC.